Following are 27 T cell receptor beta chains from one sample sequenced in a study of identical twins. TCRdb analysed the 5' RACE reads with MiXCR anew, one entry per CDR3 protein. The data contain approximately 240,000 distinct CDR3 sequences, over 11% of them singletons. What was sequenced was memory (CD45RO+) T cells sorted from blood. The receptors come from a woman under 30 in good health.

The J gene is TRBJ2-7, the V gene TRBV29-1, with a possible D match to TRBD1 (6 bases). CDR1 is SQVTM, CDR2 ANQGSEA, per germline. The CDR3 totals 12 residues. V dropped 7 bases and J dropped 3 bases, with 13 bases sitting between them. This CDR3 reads CSGRDTFYEQYF. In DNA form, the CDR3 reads TGCAGCGGCCGGGACACTTTCTACGAGCAGTACTTC.

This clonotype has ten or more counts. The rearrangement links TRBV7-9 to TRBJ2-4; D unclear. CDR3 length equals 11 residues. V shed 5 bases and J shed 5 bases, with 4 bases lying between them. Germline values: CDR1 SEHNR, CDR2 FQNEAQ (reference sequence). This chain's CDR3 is CASSKENIQYF. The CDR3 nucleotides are TGTGCCAGCAGCAAAGAAAACATTCAGTACTTC.

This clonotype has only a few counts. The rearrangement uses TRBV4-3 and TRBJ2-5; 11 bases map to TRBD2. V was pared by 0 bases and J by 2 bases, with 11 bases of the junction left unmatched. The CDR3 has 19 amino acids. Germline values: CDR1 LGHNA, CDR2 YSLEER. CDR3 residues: CASSQDQTSGSSRQETQYF. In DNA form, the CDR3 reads TGCGCCAGCAGCCAAGATCAAACTAGCGGGAGTAGTCGACAAGAGACCCAGTACTTC.

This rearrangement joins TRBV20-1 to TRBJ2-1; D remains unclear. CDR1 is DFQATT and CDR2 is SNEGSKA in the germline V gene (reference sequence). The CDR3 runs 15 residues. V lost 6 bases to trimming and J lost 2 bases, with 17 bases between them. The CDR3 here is CSAARGGQAYNEQFF. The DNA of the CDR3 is TGCAGTGCCGCCCGAGGCGGCCAAGCCTACAATGAGCAGTTCTTC.

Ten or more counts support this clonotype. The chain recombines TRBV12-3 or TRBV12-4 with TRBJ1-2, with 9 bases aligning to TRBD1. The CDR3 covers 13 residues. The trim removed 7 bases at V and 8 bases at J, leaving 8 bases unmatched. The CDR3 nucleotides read TGTGCCAGCACCCCAACAGGGGGCGGCGGCTACACCTTC. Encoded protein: CASTPTGGGGYTF.

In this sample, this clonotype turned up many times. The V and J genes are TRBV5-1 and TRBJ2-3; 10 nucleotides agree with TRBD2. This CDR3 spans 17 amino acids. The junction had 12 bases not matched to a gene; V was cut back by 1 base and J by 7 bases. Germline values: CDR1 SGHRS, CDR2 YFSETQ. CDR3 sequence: CASSLQAGGISGHTQYF. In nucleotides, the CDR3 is TGCGCCAGCAGCTTGCAAGCGGGGGGGATTTCAGGCCATACGCAGTATTTT.

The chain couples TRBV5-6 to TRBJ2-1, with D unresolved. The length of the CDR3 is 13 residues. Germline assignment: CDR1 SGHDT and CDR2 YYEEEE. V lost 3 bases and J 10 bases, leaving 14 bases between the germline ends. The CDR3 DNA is TGTGCCAGCAGCTATTATACGGCCGCGGAGCAGTTCTTC. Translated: CASSYYTAAEQFF. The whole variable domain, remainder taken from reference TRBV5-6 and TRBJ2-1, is DAGVTQSPTHLIKTRGQQVTLRCSPKSGHDTVSWYQQALGQGPQFIFQYYEEEERQRGNFPDRFSGHQFPNYSSELNVNALLLGDSALYLCASSYYTAAEQFFGPGTRLTVL.

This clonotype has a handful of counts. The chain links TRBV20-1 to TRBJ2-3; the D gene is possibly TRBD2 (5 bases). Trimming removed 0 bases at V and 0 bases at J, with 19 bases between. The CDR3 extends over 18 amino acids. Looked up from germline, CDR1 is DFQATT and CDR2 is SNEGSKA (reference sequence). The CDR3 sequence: CSARDLMGSGLSTDTQYF. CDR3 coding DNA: TGCAGTGCTAGAGATCTAATGGGGAGCGGATTAAGCACAGATACGCAGTATTTT.

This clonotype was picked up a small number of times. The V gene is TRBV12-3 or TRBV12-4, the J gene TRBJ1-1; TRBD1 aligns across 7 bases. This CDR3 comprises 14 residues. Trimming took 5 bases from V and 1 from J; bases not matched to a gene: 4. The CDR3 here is CASSVRDRNTEAFF. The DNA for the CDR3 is TGTGCCAGCAGTGTCCGGGACAGGAACACTGAAGCTTTCTTT.

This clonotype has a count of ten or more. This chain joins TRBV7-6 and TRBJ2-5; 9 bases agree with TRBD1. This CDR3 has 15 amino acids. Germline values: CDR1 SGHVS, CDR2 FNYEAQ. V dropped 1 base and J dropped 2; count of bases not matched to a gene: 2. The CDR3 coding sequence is TGTGCCAGCAGCTTAGGGGGACAGGGACAAGAGACCCAGTACTTC. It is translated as CASSLGGQGQETQYF.

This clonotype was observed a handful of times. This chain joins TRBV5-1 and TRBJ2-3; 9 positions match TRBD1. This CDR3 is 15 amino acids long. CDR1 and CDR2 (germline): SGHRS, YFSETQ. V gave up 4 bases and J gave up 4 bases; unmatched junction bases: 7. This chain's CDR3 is CASSTRTGEPDTQYF. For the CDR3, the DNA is TGCGCCAGCAGCACCAGGACAGGGGAACCAGATACGCAGTATTTT.

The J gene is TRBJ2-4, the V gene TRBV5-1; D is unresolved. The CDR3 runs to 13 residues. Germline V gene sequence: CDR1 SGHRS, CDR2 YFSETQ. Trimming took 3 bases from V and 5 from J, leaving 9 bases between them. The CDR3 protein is CASSSDGQNIQYF. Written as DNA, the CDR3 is TGCGCCAGCAGCTCGGACGGCCAAAACATTCAGTACTTC.

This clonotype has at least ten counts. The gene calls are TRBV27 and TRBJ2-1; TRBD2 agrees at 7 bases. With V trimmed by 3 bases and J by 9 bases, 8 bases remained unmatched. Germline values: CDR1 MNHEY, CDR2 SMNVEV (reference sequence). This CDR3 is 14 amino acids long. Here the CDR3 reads CASSFWREKLEQFF. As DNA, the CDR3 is TGTGCCAGCAGTTTCTGGCGGGAGAAGCTTGAGCAGTTCTTC.

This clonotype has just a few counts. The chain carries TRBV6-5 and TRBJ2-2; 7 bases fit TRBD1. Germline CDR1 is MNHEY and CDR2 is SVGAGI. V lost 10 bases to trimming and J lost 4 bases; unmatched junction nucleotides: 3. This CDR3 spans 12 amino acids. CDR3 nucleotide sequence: TGTGCCATACAGGGGAGCACCGGGGAGCTGTTTTTT. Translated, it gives CAIQGSTGELFF.

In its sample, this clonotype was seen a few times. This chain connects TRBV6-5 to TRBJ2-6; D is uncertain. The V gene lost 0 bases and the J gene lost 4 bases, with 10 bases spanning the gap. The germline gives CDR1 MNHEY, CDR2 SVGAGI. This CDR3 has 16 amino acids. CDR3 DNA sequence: TGTGCCAGCAGTTACTCTTCCTTCATCGGGGCCAACGTCCTGACTTTC. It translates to CASSYSSFIGANVLTF.

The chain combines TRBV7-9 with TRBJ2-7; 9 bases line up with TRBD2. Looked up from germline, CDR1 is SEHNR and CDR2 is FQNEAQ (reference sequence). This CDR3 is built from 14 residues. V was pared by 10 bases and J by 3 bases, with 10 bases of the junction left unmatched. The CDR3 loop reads CATSGAGGGYEQYF. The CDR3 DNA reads TGTGCCACCTCGGGGGCGGGAGGGGGCTACGAGCAGTACTTC.

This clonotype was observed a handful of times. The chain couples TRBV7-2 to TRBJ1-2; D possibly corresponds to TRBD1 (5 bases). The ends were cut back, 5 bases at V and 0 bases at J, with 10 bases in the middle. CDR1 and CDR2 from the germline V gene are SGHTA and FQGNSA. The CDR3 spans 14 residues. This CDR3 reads CASSLQASNYGYTF. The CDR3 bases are TGTGCCAGCAGCCTACAGGCTTCTAACTATGGCTACACCTTC.

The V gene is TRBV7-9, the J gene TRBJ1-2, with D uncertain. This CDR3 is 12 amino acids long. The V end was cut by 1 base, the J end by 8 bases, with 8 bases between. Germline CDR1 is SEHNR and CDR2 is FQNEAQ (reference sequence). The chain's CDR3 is CASSLDRRGYTF. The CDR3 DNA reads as TGTGCCAGCAGCTTAGACCGCCGGGGCTACACCTTC.

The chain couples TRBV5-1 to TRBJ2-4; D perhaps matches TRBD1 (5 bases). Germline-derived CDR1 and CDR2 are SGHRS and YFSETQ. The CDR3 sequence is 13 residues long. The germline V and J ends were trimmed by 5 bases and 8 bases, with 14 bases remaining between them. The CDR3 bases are TGCGCCAGCAGATCTGGGTTAGGGGACATTCAGTACTTC. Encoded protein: CASRSGLGDIQYF.

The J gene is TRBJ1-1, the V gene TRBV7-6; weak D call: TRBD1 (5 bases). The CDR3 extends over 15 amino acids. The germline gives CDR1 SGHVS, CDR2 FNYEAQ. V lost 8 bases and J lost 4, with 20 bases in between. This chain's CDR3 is CASEAREGRSTEAFF. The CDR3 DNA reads TGTGCCAGCGAGGCCCGGGAGGGGCGTAGCACTGAAGCTTTCTTT. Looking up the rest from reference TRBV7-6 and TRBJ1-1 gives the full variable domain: GAGVSQSPRYKVTKRGQDVALRCDPISGHVSLYWYRQALGQGPEFLTYFNYEAQQDKSGLPNDRFSAERPEGSISTLTIQRTEQRDSAMYRCASEAREGRSTEAFFGQGTRLTVV.

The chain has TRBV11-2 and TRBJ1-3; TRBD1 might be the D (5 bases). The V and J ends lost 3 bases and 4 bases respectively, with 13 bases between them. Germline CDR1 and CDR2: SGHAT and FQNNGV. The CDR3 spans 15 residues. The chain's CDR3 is CASSFPWGYGNTIYF. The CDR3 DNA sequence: TGTGCCAGCAGCTTCCCATGGGGGTACGGAAACACCATATATTTT.

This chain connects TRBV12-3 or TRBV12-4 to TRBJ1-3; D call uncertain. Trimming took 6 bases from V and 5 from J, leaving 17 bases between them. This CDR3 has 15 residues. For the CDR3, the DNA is TGTGCCAGCAGCCCTGACACTGGGTACCGAAACACCATATATTTT. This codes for CASSPDTGYRNTIYF.

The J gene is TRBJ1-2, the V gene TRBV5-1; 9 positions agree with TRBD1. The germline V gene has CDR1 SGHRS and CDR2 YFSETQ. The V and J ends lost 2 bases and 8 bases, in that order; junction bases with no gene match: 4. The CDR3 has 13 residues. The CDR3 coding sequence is TGCGCCAGCAGCTTAGACAGGGGGTCCGGCTACACCTTC. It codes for CASSLDRGSGYTF.

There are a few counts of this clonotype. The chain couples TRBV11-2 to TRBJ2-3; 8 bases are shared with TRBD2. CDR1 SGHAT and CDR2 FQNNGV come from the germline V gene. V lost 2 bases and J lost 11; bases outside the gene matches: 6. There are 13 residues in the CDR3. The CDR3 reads CASSLLQAGEQYF. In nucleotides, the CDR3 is TGTGCCAGCAGCTTACTACAAGCGGGAGAGCAGTATTTT. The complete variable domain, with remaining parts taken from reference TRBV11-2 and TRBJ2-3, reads EAGVAQSPRYKIIEKRQSVAFWCNPISGHATLYWYQQILGQGPKLLIQFQNNGVVDDSQLPKDRFSAERLKGVDSTLKIQPAKLEDSAVYLCASSLLQAGEQYFGPGTRLTVL.

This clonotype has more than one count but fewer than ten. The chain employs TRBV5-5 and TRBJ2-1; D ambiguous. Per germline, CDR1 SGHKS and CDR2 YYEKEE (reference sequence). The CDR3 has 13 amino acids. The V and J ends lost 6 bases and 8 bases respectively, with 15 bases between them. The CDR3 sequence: CASNNPSVDEQFF. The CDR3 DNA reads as TGTGCCAGCAATAACCCGAGTGTCGATGAGCAGTTCTTC.

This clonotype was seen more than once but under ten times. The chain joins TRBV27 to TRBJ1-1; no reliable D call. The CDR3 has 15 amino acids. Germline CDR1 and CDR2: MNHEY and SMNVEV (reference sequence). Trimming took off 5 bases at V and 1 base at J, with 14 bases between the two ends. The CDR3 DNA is TGTGCCAGCAGTCCGACGTGGATAGGGAACACTGAAGCTTTCTTT. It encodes CASSPTWIGNTEAFF.

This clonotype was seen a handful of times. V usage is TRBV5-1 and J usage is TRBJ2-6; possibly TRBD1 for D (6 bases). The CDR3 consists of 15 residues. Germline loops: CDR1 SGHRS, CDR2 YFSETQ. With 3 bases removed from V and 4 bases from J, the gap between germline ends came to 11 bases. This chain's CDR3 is CASSSPGVGANVLTF. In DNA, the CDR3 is TGCGCCAGCAGCTCCCCAGGGGTCGGGGCCAACGTCCTGACTTTC.